These 21 T cell receptor beta chains originate from one sample sequenced in a study of OX40 agonist ivuxolimab in advanced cancers. Produced via immunoSEQ multiplex PCR; TCRdb's table is partial and in-frame only. The profile covers 55,000 to 65,000 clones, with around nine tenths appearing a single time and about 0.8% taken by the ten largest. The source material was CD4+ or CD8+ T cells sorted from blood, sampled in a trial of the OX40 agonist ivuxolimab. The source is an adult with an advanced solid tumor such as melanoma, head and neck, liver or kidney cancer.

J is TRBJ2-2 and V is TRBV27, with 7 nucleotides matching TRBD1. This CDR3 has 15 amino acids. Trimming cost V 10 bases and J 0 bases; bases outside gene matches: 8. Germline lookup yields CDR1 MNHEY and CDR2 SMNVEV (reference sequence). In DNA, the CDR3 is TGTGCCACTAGAGACAGGGTCGCGAACACCGGGGAGCTGTTTTTT. It yields the protein CATRDRVANTGELFF.

The chain recombines TRBV6-6 with TRBJ1-5; D is uncertain. Between the trimmed V and J ends, which lost 0 bases and 4 bases, there was a span of 7 bases. Looked up from germline, CDR1 is MNHNY and CDR2 is SVGAGI (reference sequence). The CDR3 has 14 residues. The CDR3 bases are TGTGCCAGCAGTTACTCGACGAGTAATCAGCCCCAGCATTTT. Amino acid sequence: CASSYSTSNQPQHF.

The chain has TRBV7-9 and TRBJ1-2; D is perhaps TRBD1 (6 bases). This CDR3 contains 14 residues. The germline V gene encodes CDR1 SEHNR and CDR2 FQNEAQ (reference sequence). Trimming removed 0 bases at V and 3 bases at J, with 8 bases between. CDR3 loop: CASSLARQDYGYTF. The CDR3 bases are TGTGCCAGCAGCTTAGCTCGACAGGACTATGGCTACACCTTC.

With regard to this clone: Mismatch with germline at one junction end may stem from a read error. V gene TRBV7-7 combines with J gene TRBJ2-5, with D perhaps given as TRBD1 or TRBD2 (5 bases each). CDR3 length: 14 residues. Germline V gene data show CDR1 as SSHAT and CDR2 as FNYEAQ (reference sequence). CDR3 in amino acids: CASSPGAVQETQYF. The DNA for the CDR3 is TGTGCTAGCAGCCCCGGGGCAGTCCAAGAGACCCAGTACTTC. The full variable domain, in which reference TRBV7-7 and TRBJ2-5 provide the parts outside the CDR3, is GAGVSQSPRYKVTKRGQDVTLRCDPISSHATLYWYQQALGQGPEFLTYFNYEAQPDKSGLPSDRFSAERPEGSISTLTIQRTEQRDSAMYRCASSPGAVQETQYFGPGTRLLVL.

V is TRBV11-3 and J is TRBJ2-3; D not resolved. Germline-derived CDR1 and CDR2 are SGHNT and YENEEA. The CDR3 loop spans 11 amino acids. Trimming took off 1 base at V and 4 bases at J, with 0 bases between the two ends. The CDR3 here is CASSLADTQYF. The CDR3 coding sequence is TGTGCCAGCAGCTTAGCAGATACGCAGTATTTT. The full variable domain, rest sourced from reference TRBV11-3 and TRBJ2-3, is EAGVVQSPRYKIIEKKQPVAFWCNPISGHNTLYWYLQNLGQGPELLIRYENEEAVDDSQLPKDRFSAERLKGVDSTLKIQPAELGDSAVYLCASSLADTQYFGPGTRLTVL.

This rearrangement joins TRBV18 to TRBJ2-2; D is possibly TRBD1 (6 bases). Germline lookup yields CDR1 KGHSH and CDR2 LQKENI. Trimming shortened V by 0 bases and J by 1 base, and 9 bases separated the two germline ends. The CDR3 totals 16 residues. In nucleotides, the CDR3 is TGTGCCAGCTCACCACCAGAACAGGGGAACACCGGGGAGCTGTTTTTT. As protein: CASSPPEQGNTGELFF.

The CDR3 loop is CASSEFEDSSNQPQHF. In DNA form, the CDR3 reads TGTGCCAGCAGTGAATTTGAGGACAGTAGCAATCAGCCCCAGCATTTT. The J gene is TRBJ1-5, the V gene TRBV2, with D possibly TRBD1 on 6 matching bases. The CDR3 runs to 16 residues. V lost 2 bases and J 0 bases, leaving 11 bases between the germline ends. Germline V lookup: CDR1 SNHLY, CDR2 FYNNEI.

This rearrangement joins TRBV4-2 to TRBJ2-7, with 8 bases that match TRBD2. CDR1 is LGHNA, CDR2 YNFKEQ, per germline. J was trimmed by 2 bases and V by 0 bases; bases with no gene match: 9. There are 17 residues in the CDR3. In DNA form, the CDR3 reads TGTGCCAGCAGCCAAGAGCATGCGACTAGCGTCACCTACGAGCAGTACTTC. This codes for CASSQEHATSVTYEQYF.

The chain links TRBV5-1 to TRBJ2-6, with D unresolved. CDR1 SGHRS and CDR2 YFSETQ come from the germline V gene. Trimming left V 5 bases short and J 0 bases short, with 3 bases between. This CDR3 spans 13 amino acids. For the CDR3, the DNA is TGCGCCAGCAGGGACTCTGGGGCCAACGTCCTGACTTTC. Its protein is CASRDSGANVLTF.

The rearrangement links TRBV5-1 to TRBJ2-1; 8 bases agree with TRBD2. Germline CDR1 and CDR2: SGHRS and YFSETQ. This CDR3 is built from 15 residues. Trimming removed 4 bases from V and 5 bases from J; junction bases left unmatched: 8. The CDR3 nucleotides are TGCGCCAGCAGCACGTCGGGGGGGATAGACAATGAGCAGTTCTTC. Translated: CASSTSGGIDNEQFF.

This clone was recorded only once. The rearrangement links TRBV4-2 to TRBJ2-2; tentatively, D is TRBD2 (6 bases). Trimming pared 0 bases from V and 1 base from J, leaving 9 bases between. The CDR3 covers 16 residues. The germline CDR1 and CDR2 sequences are LGHNA and YNFKEQ. CDR3 coding DNA: TGTGCCAGCAGCCAAGAACTAGCCCAGAACACCGGGGAGCTGTTTTTT. This codes for CASSQELAQNTGELFF.

The chain links TRBV7-9 to TRBJ2-7, with D possibly TRBD1 on 6 matching bases. There are 12 residues in the CDR3. Trimming left V 8 bases short and J 2 bases short, with 10 bases between. Germline V CDR1 and CDR2: SEHNR, FQNEAQ (reference sequence). CDR3 amino acids: CASGRGTYEQYF. DNA for the CDR3: TGTGCCAGCGGCAGGGGCACCTACGAGCAGTACTTC.

This chain connects TRBV19 to TRBJ1-2; 12 bases are a match to TRBD1. The CDR3 contains 19 residues. After removal of 4 bases from V and 4 bases from J, the junction contained 16 bases not matched to a gene. Germline V gives CDR1 LNHDA, CDR2 SQIVND (reference sequence). The CDR3 nucleotides are TGTGCCAGTAGTACAAAGGGACAGGGGGCTGTTGGAAGGATCTATGGCTACACCTTC. This translates into CASSTKGQGAVGRIYGYTF.

This chain joins TRBV7-6 and TRBJ2-7, with no clear D. The CDR3 has 13 residues. Germline V gene data show CDR1 as SGHVS and CDR2 as FNYEAQ. The V and J ends lost 2 bases and 7 bases respectively, with 12 bases between them. CDR3 nucleotides: TGTGCCAGCAGCTTAAGCAATTCCAGGGAGCAGTACTTC. Translating it yields CASSLSNSREQYF.

This chain joins TRBV7-9 and TRBJ2-7, with 9 bases identical to TRBD1. CDR3 length: 15 amino acids. CDR1 is SEHNR and CDR2 is FQNEAQ in the germline V gene (reference sequence). Germline trimming cut 6 bases from V and 6 bases from J; bases unmatched to any gene: 12. The CDR3 nucleotides read TGTGCCAGCAGGGCCACCCCCGGGACAGGGAGCGAGCAGTACTTC. Its protein is CASRATPGTGSEQYF.

The rearrangement uses TRBV2 and TRBJ2-2, with D unresolved. V lost 6 bases and J lost 3, with 8 bases in between. This CDR3 is built from 13 residues. CDR1 is SNHLY, CDR2 FYNNEI, per germline. In nucleotides, the CDR3 is TGTGCCAGCAGGACGGCGGACACCGGGGAGCTGTTTTTT. Protein product: CASRTADTGELFF.

The chain employs TRBV30 and TRBJ2-2, with 14 bases lining up with TRBD2. J was trimmed by 8 bases and V by 2 bases; bases with no gene match: 4. Germline loops: CDR1 GTSNPN, CDR2 SVGIG (reference sequence). This CDR3 has 15 residues. The CDR3 DNA reads TGTGCCTGGAGTACGACTAGCGGGAGGGTTGGGGAGCTGTTTTTT. Protein sequence: CAWSTTSGRVGELFF.

The CDR3 sequence: CASSQVSGASNQPQHF. DNA of the CDR3: TGTGCCAGCAGCCAAGTGTCAGGGGCGAGCAATCAGCCCCAGCATTTT. V and J are TRBV4-2 and TRBJ1-5; possibly TRBD1 for D (6 bases). Trimming cost V 1 base and J 1 base, with 11 bases left between them. The CDR3 loop spans 16 amino acids. CDR1 LGHNA and CDR2 YNFKEQ come from the germline V gene.

The chain uses TRBV20-1 and TRBJ2-3; D is undetermined. The CDR3 covers 10 residues. Germline assignment: CDR1 DFQATT and CDR2 SNEGSKA (reference sequence). Trimming stripped 5 bases from V and 6 bases from J, with 6 bases between. In DNA form, the CDR3 reads TGCAGTGCTTCCCTGGATACGCAGTATTTT. It yields the protein CSASLDTQYF.

V gene TRBV19 combines with J gene TRBJ1-1; 9 bases line up with TRBD1. CDR3 length equals 17 residues. After removal of 0 bases from V and 5 bases from J, the junction contained 10 bases not matched to a gene. CDR1 and CDR2 from the germline V gene are LNHDA and SQIVND (reference sequence). The CDR3 nucleotides read TGTGCCAGTAGTATAGATGGGGCGCCCGGACAGGGGACTGAAGCTTTCTTT. Encoded protein: CASSIDGAPGQGTEAFF. The full variable domain, completed using reference TRBV19 and TRBJ1-1, is DGGITQSPKYLFRKEGQNVTLSCEQNLNHDAMYWYRQDPGQGLRLIYYSQIVNDFQKGDIAEGYSVSREKKESFPLTVTSAQKNPTAFYLCASSIDGAPGQGTEAFFGQGTRLTVV.

The CDR3 loop is CASSVEGKGSVRDTQYF. The CDR3 nucleotides are TGTGCCAGCAGCGTAGAGGGAAAAGGGTCGGTCAGGGATACGCAGTATTTT. The gene calls are TRBV9 and TRBJ2-3; D gene uncertain. The CDR3 runs to 17 residues. V was shortened by 0 bases and J by 6 bases, with 20 bases between the two germline ends. The germline V gene encodes CDR1 SGDLS and CDR2 YYNGEE.